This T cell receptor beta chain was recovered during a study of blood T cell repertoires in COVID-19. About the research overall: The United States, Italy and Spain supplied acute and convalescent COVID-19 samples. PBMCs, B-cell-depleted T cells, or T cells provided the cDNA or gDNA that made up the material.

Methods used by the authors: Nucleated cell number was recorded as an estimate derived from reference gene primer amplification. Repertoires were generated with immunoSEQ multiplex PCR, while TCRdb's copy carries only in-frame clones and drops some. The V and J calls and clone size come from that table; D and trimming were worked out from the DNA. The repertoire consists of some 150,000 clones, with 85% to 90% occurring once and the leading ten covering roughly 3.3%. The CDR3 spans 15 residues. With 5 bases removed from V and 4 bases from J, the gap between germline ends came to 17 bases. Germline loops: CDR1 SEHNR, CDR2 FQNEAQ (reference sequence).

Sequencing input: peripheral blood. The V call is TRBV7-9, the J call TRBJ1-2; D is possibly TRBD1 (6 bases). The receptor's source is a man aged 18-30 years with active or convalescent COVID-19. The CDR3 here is CASSERGALFYGYTF. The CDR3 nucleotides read TGTGCCAGCAGCGAACGGGGGGCCCTGTTCTATGGCTACACCTTC.